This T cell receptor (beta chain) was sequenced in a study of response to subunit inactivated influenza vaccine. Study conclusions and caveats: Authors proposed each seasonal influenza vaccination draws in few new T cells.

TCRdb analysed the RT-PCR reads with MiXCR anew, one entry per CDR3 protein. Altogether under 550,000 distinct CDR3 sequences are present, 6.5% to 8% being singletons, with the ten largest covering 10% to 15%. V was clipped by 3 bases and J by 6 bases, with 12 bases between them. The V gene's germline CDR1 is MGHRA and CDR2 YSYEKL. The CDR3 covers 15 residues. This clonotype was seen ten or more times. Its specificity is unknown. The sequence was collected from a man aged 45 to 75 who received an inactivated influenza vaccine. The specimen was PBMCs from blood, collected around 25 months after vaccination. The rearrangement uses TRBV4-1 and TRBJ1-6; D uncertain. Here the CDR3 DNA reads TGCGCCAGCAGCCAGGCAAGCCCGAGTAATTCACCCCTCCACTTT. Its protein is CASSQASPSNSPLHF.